Presented here are 13 T cell receptor beta chains from one specimen sequenced in a study of response to subunit inactivated influenza vaccine. TCRdb re-analysed the RT-PCR reads in MiXCR, keeping a single row per CDR3 protein. The top ten clones hold 6.5% to 8% of a sample with roughly 710,000 distinct CDR3 sequences, 12% to 15% of them seen once. Sequenced material: PBMCs from blood, taken approximately 15 days before vaccination. The receptors derive from a man aged 50-59 years who received an inactivated influenza vaccine.

At least ten counts were recorded for this clonotype. CDR3 in amino acids: CASSQYDMNTEAFF. In nucleotides, the CDR3 is TGCGCCAGCAGCCAATATGACATGAACACTGAAGCTTTCTTT. The V gene is TRBV4-1, the J gene TRBJ1-1; D is undetermined. CDR3 size: 14 residues. Looked up from germline, CDR1 is MGHRA and CDR2 is YSYEKL. V was shortened by 2 bases and J by 0 bases, with 7 bases between the two germline ends.

The rearrangement uses TRBV2 and TRBJ1-1; TRBD1 agrees at 7 bases. Germline CDR1 and CDR2: SNHLY and FYNNEI. The CDR3 sequence is 16 residues long. After removal of 2 bases from V and 6 bases from J, the junction contained 12 bases not matched to a gene. The CDR3 region is CASSERPGGGGPEAFF. CDR3 nucleotide sequence: TGTGCCAGCAGTGAACGACCGGGTGGAGGGGGCCCTGAAGCTTTCTTT.

This chain joins TRBV10-2 and TRBJ1-5; D gene uncertain. The V end was cut by 5 bases, the J end by 3 bases, with 11 bases between. The CDR3 runs 14 residues. Per germline, CDR1 WSHSY and CDR2 SAAADI. The CDR3 nucleotides read TGCGCCAGCAGTACCGGACGGTCCAATCAGCCCCAGCATTTT. Its translation: CASSTGRSNQPQHF.

This clonotype was counted ten times or more. This rearrangement joins TRBV14 to TRBJ2-1; 8 nucleotides align to TRBD2. From germline, CDR1 is SGHDN and CDR2 FVKESK. The CDR3 is made up of 18 amino acids. Losses at the gene ends were 1 base for V and 6 bases for J; bases not matched to a gene: 14. CDR3 protein: CASSQGGPGLVLFNEQFF. CDR3 nucleotide sequence: TGTGCCAGCAGCCAAGGGGGACCGGGACTAGTTCTATTCAATGAGCAGTTCTTC. Full variable domain (missing parts from reference TRBV14 and TRBJ2-1): EAGVTQFPSHSVIEKGQTVTLRCDPISGHDNLYWYRRVMGKEIKFLLHFVKESKQDESGMPNNRFLAERTGGTYSTLKVQPAELEDSGVYFCASSQGGPGLVLFNEQFFGPGTRLTVL.

In this sample, this clonotype turned up a few times. V gene TRBV4-2 combines with J gene TRBJ2-7, with TRBD2 matching over 7 bases. The ends lost 0 bases at V and 2 bases at J; junction bases unmatched: 4. Germline CDR1 reads LGHNA; CDR2 reads YNFKEQ. There are 15 residues in the CDR3. CDR3 DNA: TGTGCCAGCAGCCAAGAGGGGGGGGGTCCCTACGAGCAGTACTTC. It codes for CASSQEGGGPYEQYF.

The chain links TRBV18 to TRBJ1-5; the D gene is possibly TRBD1 (5 bases). Trimming left V 5 bases short and J 5 bases short, with 10 bases between. Germline CDR1 reads KGHSH; CDR2 reads LQKENI. The CDR3 loop spans 13 amino acids. This chain's CDR3 is CASSGGIDQPQHF. Here the CDR3 DNA reads TGTGCCAGCTCAGGGGGGATCGATCAGCCCCAGCATTTT.

This chain joins TRBV27 and TRBJ1-1; D gene uncertain. Germline CDR1 reads MNHEY; CDR2 reads SMNVEV (reference sequence). This CDR3 has 14 amino acids. V lost 5 bases to trimming and J lost 0 bases, with 10 bases between them. The CDR3 loop is CASSPHGVNTEAFF. DNA of the CDR3: TGTGCCAGCAGTCCCCATGGGGTGAACACTGAAGCTTTCTTT.

The J gene is TRBJ2-5, the V gene TRBV5-4; 8 positions agree with TRBD2. This CDR3 spans 19 amino acids. Germline V lookup: CDR1 SGHNT, CDR2 YYREEE (reference sequence). The V and J ends lost 1 base and 2 bases, in that order; junction bases with no gene match: 16. The CDR3 loop is CASSLLSGSLGSTQETQYF. DNA for the CDR3: TGTGCCAGCAGCTTGCTGAGCGGGAGTCTAGGGAGCACACAAGAGACCCAGTACTTC.

The chain is built from TRBV9 and TRBJ2-7, with 7 bases identical to TRBD2. The CDR3 sequence is 15 residues long. Trimming removed 0 bases from V and 6 bases from J; junction bases left unmatched: 9. Germline V gene data show CDR1 as SGDLS and CDR2 as YYNGEE. The CDR3 coding sequence is TGTGCCAGCAGCGTAGCCTCTGGGAGGGTAAGCGAGCAGTACTTC. Amino acids: CASSVASGRVSEQYF.

The rearrangement uses TRBV7-9 and TRBJ2-5; 13 bases fit TRBD2. CDR1 and CDR2 from the germline V gene are SEHNR and FQNEAQ (reference sequence). Trimming removed 7 bases from V and 2 bases from J; junction bases left unmatched: 7. The CDR3 totals 16 residues. CDR3 amino acids: CASISPGLAGQETQYF. The CDR3 region has the DNA TGTGCCAGCATCTCCCCGGGACTAGCGGGACAAGAGACCCAGTACTTC.

CDR3 loop: CSARDSLARYNEQFF. The CDR3 nucleotides are TGCAGTGCTAGAGATTCGCTAGCGAGATACAATGAGCAGTTCTTC. This chain joins TRBV20-1 and TRBJ2-1, with D perhaps matching TRBD2 (6 bases). The germline V gene encodes CDR1 DFQATT and CDR2 SNEGSKA (reference sequence). V was trimmed by 0 bases and J by 4 bases, leaving 13 bases between them. This CDR3 spans 15 amino acids.

This clonotype was detected many times. The CDR3 spells CASSQPTSSEQYF. As DNA, the CDR3 is TGTGCCAGCAGCCAACCTACTAGTAGCGAGCAGTACTTC. This chain connects TRBV14 to TRBJ2-7; weak D call: TRBD2 (5 bases). The CDR3 runs 13 residues. Germline CDR1 SGHDN, CDR2 FVKESK. The germline V and J ends were trimmed by 2 bases and 6 bases, with 11 bases remaining between them.

The chain links TRBV15 to TRBJ2-1; D is undetermined. The CDR3 has 14 amino acids. Trimming shortened V by 3 bases and J by 6 bases, and 12 bases separated the two germline ends. Per germline, CDR1 LNHNV and CDR2 YYDKDF (reference sequence). CDR3 amino acids: CATSSSASSNEQFF. The CDR3 DNA follows: TGTGCCACCAGCAGTTCTGCGTCTTCCAATGAGCAGTTCTTC.